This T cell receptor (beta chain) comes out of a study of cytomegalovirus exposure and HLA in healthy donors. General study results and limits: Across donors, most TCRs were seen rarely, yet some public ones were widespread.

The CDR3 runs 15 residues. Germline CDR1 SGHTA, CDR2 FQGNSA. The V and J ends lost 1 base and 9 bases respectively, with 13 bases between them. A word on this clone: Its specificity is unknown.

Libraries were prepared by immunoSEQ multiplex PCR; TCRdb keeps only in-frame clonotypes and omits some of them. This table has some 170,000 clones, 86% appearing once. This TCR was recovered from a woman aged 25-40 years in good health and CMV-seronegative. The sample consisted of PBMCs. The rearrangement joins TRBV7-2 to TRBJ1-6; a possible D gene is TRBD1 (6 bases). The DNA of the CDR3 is TGTGCCAGCAGCTTAGGAGCAGGGGAGGGTTCACCCCTCCACTTT. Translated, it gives CASSLGAGEGSPLHF.